This T cell receptor (beta chain) originates from a study of cytomegalovirus exposure and HLA in healthy donors. Across the study: Findings of an earlier analysis included about 100 million unique TCR beta sequences from about 180 million T cells.

Study observations and caveats: In all likelihood, a cluster of highly shared sequence variants was a sequencing artifact. TCR beta chains associated with HLA were, in a later analysis, more clonally expanded than equally common others. Cytomegalovirus status was reportedly diagnosed by the classifier with high sensitivity and specificity.

Researchers ran the PCR with 60 Vbeta and 13 Jbeta primers. Using immunoSEQ multiplex PCR, the repertoire was profiled, and TCRdb retains in-frame clones only, with some absent. This repertoire shows around 69,000 clones, 60% to 70% found once; its top ten account for 6% to 9.5%. Trimming left V 2 bases short and J 0 bases short, with 11 bases between. This CDR3 spans 15 amino acids. Germline V CDR1 and CDR2: SQVTM, ANQGSEA. Of note for this clone: As yet, its antigen is unknown.

The chain links TRBV29-1 to TRBJ2-1; D is perhaps TRBD1 (7 bases). The sequence came from a man in his forties in good health and CMV-seropositive. The sample consisted of PBMCs. The CDR3 DNA follows: TGCAGCGTTGAAAGGGGGGACAGCTCCTACAATGAGCAGTTCTTC. Amino acid sequence: CSVERGDSSYNEQFF.